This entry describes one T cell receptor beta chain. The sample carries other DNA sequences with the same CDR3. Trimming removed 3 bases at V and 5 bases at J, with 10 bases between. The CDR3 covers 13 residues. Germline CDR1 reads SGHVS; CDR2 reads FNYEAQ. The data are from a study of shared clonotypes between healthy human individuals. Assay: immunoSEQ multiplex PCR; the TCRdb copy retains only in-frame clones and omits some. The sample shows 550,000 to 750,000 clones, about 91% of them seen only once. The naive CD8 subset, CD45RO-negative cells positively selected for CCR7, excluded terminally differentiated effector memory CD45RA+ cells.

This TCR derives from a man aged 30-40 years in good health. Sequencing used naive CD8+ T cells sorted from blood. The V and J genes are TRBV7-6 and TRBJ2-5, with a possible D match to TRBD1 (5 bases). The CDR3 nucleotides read TGTGCCAGCAGCTTGGGGCTGAGTGAGACCCAGTACTTC. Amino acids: CASSLGLSETQYF. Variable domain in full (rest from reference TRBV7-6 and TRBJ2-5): GAGVSQSPRYKVTKRGQDVALRCDPISGHVSLYWYRQALGQGPEFLTYFNYEAQQDKSGLPNDRFSAERPEGSISTLTIQRTEQRDSAMYRCASSLGLSETQYFGPGTRLLVL.